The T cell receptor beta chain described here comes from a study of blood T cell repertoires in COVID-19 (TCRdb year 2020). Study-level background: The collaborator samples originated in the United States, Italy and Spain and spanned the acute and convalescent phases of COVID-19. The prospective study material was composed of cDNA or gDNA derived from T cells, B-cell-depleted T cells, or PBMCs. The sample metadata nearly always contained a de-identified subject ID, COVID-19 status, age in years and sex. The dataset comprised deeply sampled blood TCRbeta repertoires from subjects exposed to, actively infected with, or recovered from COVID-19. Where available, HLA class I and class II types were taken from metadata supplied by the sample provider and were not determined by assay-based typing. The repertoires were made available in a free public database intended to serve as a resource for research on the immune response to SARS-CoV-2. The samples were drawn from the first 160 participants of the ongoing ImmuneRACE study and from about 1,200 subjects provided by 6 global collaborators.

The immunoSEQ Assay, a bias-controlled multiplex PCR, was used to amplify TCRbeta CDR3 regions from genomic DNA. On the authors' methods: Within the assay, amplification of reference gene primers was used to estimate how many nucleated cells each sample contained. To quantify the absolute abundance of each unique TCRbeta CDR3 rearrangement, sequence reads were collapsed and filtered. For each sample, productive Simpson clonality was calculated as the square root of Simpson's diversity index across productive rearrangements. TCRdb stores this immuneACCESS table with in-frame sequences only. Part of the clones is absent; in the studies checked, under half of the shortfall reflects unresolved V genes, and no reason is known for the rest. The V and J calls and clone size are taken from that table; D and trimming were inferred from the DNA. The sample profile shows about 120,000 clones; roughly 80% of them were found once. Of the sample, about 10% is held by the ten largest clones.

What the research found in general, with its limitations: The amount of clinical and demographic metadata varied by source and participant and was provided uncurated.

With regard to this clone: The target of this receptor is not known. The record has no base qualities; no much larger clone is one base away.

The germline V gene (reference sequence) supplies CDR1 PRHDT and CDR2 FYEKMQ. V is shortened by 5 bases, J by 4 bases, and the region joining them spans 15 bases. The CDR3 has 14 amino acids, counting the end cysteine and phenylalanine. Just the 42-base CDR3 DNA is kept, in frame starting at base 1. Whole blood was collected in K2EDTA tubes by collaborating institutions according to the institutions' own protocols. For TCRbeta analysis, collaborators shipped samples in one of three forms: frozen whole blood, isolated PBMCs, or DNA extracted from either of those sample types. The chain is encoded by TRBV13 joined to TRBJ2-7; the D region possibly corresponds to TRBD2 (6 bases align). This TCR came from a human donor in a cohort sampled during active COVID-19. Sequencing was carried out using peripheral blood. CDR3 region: CASSPVGSGYEQYF. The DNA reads TGTGCCAGCAGCCCCGTGGGTAGCGGTTACGAGCAGTACTTC.